A single sample is the source of the 2 T cell receptor beta chains below, sequenced in a study of T cell repertoires and leukemia-associated antigens (dated by TCRdb to 2018 to 2020). Library preparation was by 5' RACE. The reads were generated on an Illumina MiSeq. The public reads were quality trimmed at Q25 with fastp and then assembled into clones with MiXCR by TCRdb, keeping productive beta chains. Entries that share a CDR3 protein sequence are merged under the most common genes and DNA. The sample has about 12,000 distinct CDR3 sequences on record, 35% to 45% of them singletons. Of the sample, 30% to 40% is held by the ten largest clones. Which antigens these TCRs recognize remains unknown. Sequencing used CD3+ T cells sorted from blood and cultured. The receptors shown here come from a female donor in good health.

The chain employs TRBV20-1 and TRBJ2-3; TRBD2 matches at 8 bases. With 1 base clipped from V and 4 bases from J, the junction kept 7 bases outside the gene matches. Germline-derived CDR1 and CDR2 are DFQATT and SNEGSKA (reference sequence). There are 15 residues in the CDR3. The CDR3 region is CSARGGAGVADTQYF. The CDR3 DNA reads as TGCAGTGCTAGAGGAGGAGCGGGAGTGGCAGATACGCAGTATTTT.

This clonotype has a handful of counts. The chain recombines TRBV29-1 with TRBJ1-2; TRBD1 agrees at 7 bases. This CDR3 spans 13 amino acids. The V gene end was trimmed by 4 bases and the J gene end by 4 bases; junction bases not matched to a gene: 6. CDR1 SQVTM and CDR2 ANQGSEA come from the germline V gene. The CDR3 sequence is CSVARGQVYGYTF. The CDR3 nucleotides read TGCAGCGTTGCAAGAGGACAGGTCTATGGCTACACCTTC.